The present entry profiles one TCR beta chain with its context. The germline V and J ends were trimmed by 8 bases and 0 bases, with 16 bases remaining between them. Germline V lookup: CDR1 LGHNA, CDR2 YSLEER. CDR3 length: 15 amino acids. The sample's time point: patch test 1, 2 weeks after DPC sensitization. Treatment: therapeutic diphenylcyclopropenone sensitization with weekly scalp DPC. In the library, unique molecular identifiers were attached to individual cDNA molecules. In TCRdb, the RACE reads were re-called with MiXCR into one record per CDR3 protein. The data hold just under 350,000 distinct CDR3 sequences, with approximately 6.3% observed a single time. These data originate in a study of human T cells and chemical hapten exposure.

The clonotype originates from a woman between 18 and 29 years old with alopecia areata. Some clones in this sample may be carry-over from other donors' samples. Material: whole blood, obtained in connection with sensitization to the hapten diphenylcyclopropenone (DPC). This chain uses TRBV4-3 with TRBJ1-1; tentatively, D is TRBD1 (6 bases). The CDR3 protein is CASADAGDLNTEAFF. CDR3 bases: TGCGCCAGCGCCGATGCAGGGGACCTGAACACTGAAGCTTTCTTT.